This T cell receptor beta chain stems from a study of naive and memory T cell subsets. Study conclusions and caveats: Clonotypes here are unpaired alpha or beta chain sequences.

Cells stained for CD3, CD4, CD8, CD45RA, CD27 and viability were sorted into four CD45RA/CD27 subsets. An equimolar mix of two oligonucleotides served as the beta constant-region primer for TRBC1 and TRBC2. Using its own MiXCR run on the UMI-ligation and nested PCR reads, TCRdb lists one record per CDR3 protein. The data contain tens of thousands of distinct CDR3 sequences, about an eighth of them singletons. V was cut by 6 bases and J by 9 bases, with 18 bases left in between. This CDR3 comprises 13 residues. In germline, CDR1 is DFQATT, CDR2 SNEGSKA (reference sequence). About this clonotype: Its target is unknown.

The chain employs TRBV20-1 and TRBJ2-4, with D hard to call. The receptor comes from a human donor in good health. Specimen: central memory CD4+ T cells from blood. CDR3 DNA: TGCAGTGCCCCGATGGACGGGCGAAGCATTCAGTACTTC. It encodes CSAPMDGRSIQYF.